This TCR beta chain was retrieved from a study of blood T cell repertoires in COVID-19 (dated by TCRdb to about 2020). Describing the broader study: Collaborator samples came from the United States, Italy and Spain and covered acute and convalescent phases of COVID-19. The material from the prospective study consisted of cDNA or gDNA derived from T cells, B-cell-depleted T cells, or PBMCs. The dataset comprised deeply sampled blood TCRbeta repertoires from subjects exposed to, actively infected with, or recovered from COVID-19. The repertoires were released in a freely available public database intended as a resource for research on the immune response to SARS-CoV-2. The samples were drawn from two sources: the first 160 participants of the ongoing ImmuneRACE study, and 950 to 1,500 subjects contributed by 6 global collaborators. Nearly every sample came with metadata listing a de-identified subject ID, COVID-19 status, age in years and sex. Where available, HLA class I and class II types were taken from metadata supplied by the sample provider and were not determined by assay-based typing.

TCRbeta CDR3 regions were amplified from genomic DNA by means of the immunoSEQ Assay, a bias-controlled multiplex PCR. From the authors' description of their analysis: The number of nucleated cells in each sample was estimated from the amplification of reference gene primers within the assay. Sequence reads were collapsed and filtered to measure the absolute abundance of every unique TCRbeta CDR3 rearrangement. Productive Simpson clonality was computed per sample as the square root of Simpson's diversity index over productive rearrangements. The table was pulled from immuneACCESS by TCRdb, which kept in-frame rearrangements only. Such tables lose some clones; where checked, under half of the loss comes from unresolved V genes, and the rest has no known cause. The D gene and trimming were derived from the DNA, and the V and J assignments and clone size from that table. The sample has 100,000 to 150,000 clones on record, 75% to 90% of them singletons. The ten largest clones add up to 2% to 3% of the sample.

V loses 0 bases at its end and J loses 2 bases; junction bases beyond the gene matches: 4. The CDR3 measures 15 amino acids from cysteine to phenylalanine. Solely the CDR3 DNA is kept, with 45 bases framed from the first base. Based on the germline V gene, the CDR1 and CDR2 sequences are MGHRA and YSYEKL. Summary of the overall study and its limitations: The quantity of clinical and demographic metadata differed by source and by participant and was supplied without curation.

Collaborating institutions collected whole blood in K2EDTA tubes following their own protocols. For TCRbeta analysis, collaborators shipped samples in one of three forms: frozen whole blood, isolated PBMCs, or DNA extracted from either of those sample types. As regards this clone: Its antigen target is currently unknown. Per-nucleotide qualities are absent, and no much larger clonotype sits a single base away.

Sequenced input: peripheral blood. The sequence came from a man aged 50 to 60 with active COVID-19. The chain was built from TRBV4-1 and TRBJ2-7; TRBD1 matches 7 bases in the middle. The nucleotide sequence is given as TGCGCCAGCAGCCAAGACACCGGGACAGCCTACGAGCAGTACTTC. It is translated as CASSQDTGTAYEQYF.